The rows below give T cell receptor beta chains drawn from one sample of a study of T-cell memory formation after mild COVID-19. In TCRdb, the 5' RACE reads were re-called with MiXCR into one record per CDR3 protein. The sample yields 280,000 or so distinct CDR3 sequences, under 8.5% seen once. The specimen was PBMCs or a T cell subset sorted from them (not recorded which). These receptors were collected from a man younger than 35 who had mild COVID-19 (a few samples of this study predate the infection). Cell type and time point are not known. Both conserved end residues are part of each CDR3. The order of the fields is J gene, V gene, clone size, CDR3 protein. Some rows mark clone size as missing; the rest say once, few, many or name a class of expanded clone.

TRBJ2-1,TRBV4-2,-,CASSQEEAGYNEQFF
TRBJ2-2,TRBV4-2,many,CASSQEGLATGELFF
TRBJ2-1,TRBV7-2,-,CASSGWGRRDEQFF
TRBJ2-5,TRBV7-2,few,CASSEHSGGAQTQYF
TRBJ1-1,TRBV29-1,-,CSVEGKGGYNTEAFF
TRBJ2-1,TRBV5-1,-,CASSLGVAYEQFF
TRBJ1-2,TRBV16,-,CASSQFGTGGVYGYTF
TRBJ2-7,TRBV7-2,-,CASSPFVGLAGDEQYF
TRBJ1-6,TRBV5-1,-,CASSPSRGPSPLHF
TRBJ2-3,TRBV5-1,many,CASNQQADTQYF
TRBJ2-2,TRBV6-2/TRBV6-3,-,CASNWGRVSGELFF
TRBJ1-1,TRBV7-9,few,CASSSGQGATEAFF
TRBJ2-2,TRBV6-5,many,CASSFSNTGELFF
TRBJ2-1,TRBV7-2,few,CASSSLGAYNEQFF
TRBJ1-2,TRBV6-5,-,CASSYSLLDLYGYTF
TRBJ1-2,TRBV7-6,few,CASSLDGGGGYTF
TRBJ1-5,TRBV4-3,few,CASSRQDGGNQPQHF
TRBJ2-7,TRBV3-1,few,CASSRDRGLPYEQYF
TRBJ1-6,TRBV11-2,-,CASSLALGLPLHF
TRBJ1-2,TRBV24-1,-,CATSDDGNYGYTF
TRBJ2-2,TRBV6-2/TRBV6-3,few,CASSGGFAGELFF
TRBJ2-5,TRBV4-3,many,CASGERDIGTQYF
TRBJ2-6,TRBV10-3,-,CAISVGLLAAGPEVGGANVLTF
TRBJ2-1,TRBV5-1,-,CASSLAGRMENEQFF
TRBJ2-5,TRBV6-5,-,CASSYSGVGETQYF
TRBJ2-3,TRBV21-1,-,CASSNLMGTGLTDTQYF
TRBJ2-2,TRBV3-1,-,CASSPRTGMNTGELFF
TRBJ2-7,TRBV10-3,many,CAIGWGQGEQYF
TRBJ1-1,TRBV4-2,few,CASSPASAGWDTEAFF
TRBJ2-2,TRBV5-1,few,CASRLTGENTGELFF
TRBJ1-3,TRBV13,-,CASSLEGDSGNTIYF
TRBJ2-7,TRBV5-1,few,CASSPEGLSYEQYF
TRBJ1-6,TRBV7-2,-,CASSGLSYNSPLHF
TRBJ1-2,TRBV6-6,few,CASSYSRPGYYGYTF
TRBJ2-7,TRBV5-1,many,CASSLLGRGAYEQYF
TRBJ1-3,TRBV20-1,once,CSAREGPNTIYF
TRBJ2-3,TRBV6-4,-,CASSDHRLAGAGDTQYF
TRBJ2-2,TRBV10-3,few,CAISPRLSPNTGELFF
TRBJ1-1,TRBV18,many,CASSPTGETEAFF
TRBJ2-3,TRBV6-1,-,CASSEAGLAGEVADTQYF
TRBJ2-1,TRBV20-1,-,CSARALADGNEQFF
TRBJ1-5,TRBV24-1,few,CATSDLLRDRGRVDNQPQHF